This T cell receptor beta chain originates from a study of blood T cell repertoires in COVID-19 (dated by TCRdb to 2018 to 2021). At the level of the whole study: Collaborator samples came from the United States, Italy and Spain and covered acute and convalescent phases of COVID-19. The repertoires were released in a freely available public database meant as a resource for research on the immune response to SARS-CoV-2. The material from the prospective study consisted of cDNA or gDNA derived from T cells, B-cell-depleted T cells, or PBMCs. The sample metadata nearly always contained a de-identified subject ID, COVID-19 status, age in years and sex. The dataset comprised deeply sampled blood TCRbeta repertoires from subjects exposed to, actively infected with, or recovered from COVID-19. Samples were obtained from the ongoing ImmuneRACE study (first 160 participants) and from some 1,200 subjects provided by 6 global collaborators. HLA class I and class II types, where available, came from metadata supplied by the sample provider rather than from assay-based typing. The research as a whole found: How much clinical and demographic metadata was included differed by source and by participant, and the metadata was provided uncurated.

A second Seattle source provided samples from volunteer blood donors who had recovered from COVID-19. Whole blood was collected in K2EDTA tubes by collaborating institutions according to the institutions' own protocols. For TCRbeta analysis, collaborators shipped samples in one of three forms: frozen whole blood, isolated PBMCs, or DNA extracted from either of those sample types. From cysteine to phenylalanine, the CDR3 is 14 amino acids long. Kept here is only the CDR3 DNA, which spans 42 bases and is read in frame from base 1. CDR1 and CDR2 (SQVTM, ANQGSEA) derive from the germline V gene. Germline trimming: 5 bases from V, 2 bases from J; junction bases outside gene matches: 4. TCRbeta CDR3 regions were amplified from genomic DNA by means of the immunoSEQ Assay, a bias-controlled multiplex PCR. For the original study's pipeline: The number of nucleated cells in each sample was estimated by amplification of reference gene primers within the assay. Sequence reads were collapsed and filtered to measure the absolute abundance of every unique TCRbeta CDR3 rearrangement. For each sample, productive Simpson clonality was calculated as the square root of Simpson's diversity index across productive rearrangements. The table comes from immuneACCESS by way of TCRdb, which keeps in-frame sequences with V and J called. Part of the clones is missing from these tables; in studies checked, under half for an unresolved V gene and the rest for unknown reasons. V, J and clone size reflect that table, while D and trimming were determined from the DNA. Here the sample has roughly 340,000 clones; about 90% occur a single time. Of the sample, around 3.5% falls within the top ten clones.

On this clone itself: Its specific antigen is unknown. No clone much larger than this one lies a single base away; base qualities are absent.

The clonotype originates from a woman younger than 30 who had recovered from COVID-19. Here the chain combines TRBV29-1 and TRBJ1-5; 9 central bases correspond to TRBD1. Source material: peripheral blood. The DNA sequence is given as TGCAGCGTTTACACAGGGGGCGGCAATCAGCCCCAGCATTTT. This is translated as CSVYTGGGNQPQHF.